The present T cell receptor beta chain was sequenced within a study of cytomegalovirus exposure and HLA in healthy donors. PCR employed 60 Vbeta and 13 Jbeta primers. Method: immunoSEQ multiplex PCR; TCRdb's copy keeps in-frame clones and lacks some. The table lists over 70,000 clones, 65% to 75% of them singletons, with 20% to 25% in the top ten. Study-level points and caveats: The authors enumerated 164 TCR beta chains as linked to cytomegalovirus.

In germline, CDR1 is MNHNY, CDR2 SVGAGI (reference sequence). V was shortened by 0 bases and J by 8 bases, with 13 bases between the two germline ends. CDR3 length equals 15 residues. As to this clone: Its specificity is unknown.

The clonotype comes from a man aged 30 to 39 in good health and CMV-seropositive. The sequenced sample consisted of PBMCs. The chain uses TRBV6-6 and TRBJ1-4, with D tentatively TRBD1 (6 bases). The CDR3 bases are TGTGCCAGCAGTTACTCCAGAGGGGGTCAGGAAAAACTGTTTTTT. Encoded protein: CASSYSRGGQEKLFF.